These T cell receptor beta chains were read from a single sample in a study of T cell responses to AZD1222 COVID-19 vaccine. Data came from immunoSEQ multiplex PCR; TCRdb stores just in-frame clones and leaves some out. Of 150,000 to 200,000 clones in the sample, around 89% were seen once. The specimen was peripheral blood, collected on day 0 of AZD1222 vaccination. These receptor sequences come from an adult in good health. Each CDR3 is given with its conserved first and last residue. The D gene is left open where the match is weak. Not every row has a clone size; where given, it reads once, few, many or a size class.

v_gene,abundance,j_gene,len,d_gene,CDR3aa,CDR3nt
TRBV19,-,TRBJ2-1,16,TRBD2,CASSTRLAGGNNEQFF,TGTGCCAGTAGTACACGACTAGCGGGGGGGAACAATGAGCAGTTCTTC
TRBV7-9,-,TRBJ2-2,15,-,CASSLRQSNTGELFF,TGTGCCAGCAGCTTACGACAGTCGAACACCGGGGAGCTGTTTTTT
TRBV4-2,-,TRBJ1-6,13,-,CASSPAGDSPLHF,TGTGCCAGCAGCCCGGCAGGGGATTCACCCCTCCACTTT
TRBV7-9,-,TRBJ1-2,18,-,CASSKNIPVSFEHYGYTF,TGTGCCAGCTCCAAAAACATTCCGGTATCCTTTGAGCACTATGGCTACACCTTC
TRBV28,-,TRBJ1-3,14,-,CASGGGDSGNTIYF,TGTGCCAGCGGGGGGGGCGATTCTGGAAACACCATATATTTT
TRBV7-2,-,TRBJ1-5,14,-,CASSLDYSNQPQHF,TGTGCCAGCAGCTTAGACTATAGCAATCAGCCCCAGCATTTT
TRBV6-5,few,TRBJ1-2,15,-,CARITSGGRGGGYTF,TGTGCCCGCATAACCTCGGGGGGGCGAGGGGGTGGCTACACCTTC
TRBV18,-,TRBJ2-3,15,-,CASSPAPGAGDTQYF,TGTGCCAGCTCACCGGCGCCGGGGGCCGGCGATACGCAGTATTTT
TRBV21-1,-,TRBJ2-1,16,-,CASRPSEGGQDNEQFF,TGTGCCAGCAGACCATCCGAGGGGGGGCAAGACAATGAGCAGTTCTTC
TRBV6-5,-,TRBJ2-7,13,TRBD2,CASSYVVGGEQYF,TGTGCCAGCAGTTACGTTGTGGGAGGGGAGCAGTACTTC
TRBV7-9,-,TRBJ2-7,16,TRBD1,CASSLPLTGVGNEQYF,TGTGCCAGCAGCTTGCCCCTGACAGGGGTAGGTAACGAGCAGTACTTC
TRBV12-3/TRBV12-4,-,TRBJ1-5,13,-,CASSLTQNQPQHF,TGTGCCAGCAGTTTGACCCAAAATCAGCCCCAGCATTTT
TRBV6-2/TRBV6-3,-,TRBJ1-4,17,-,CASSYSSLRTWAGELFF,TGTGCCAGCAGTTACTCGAGTTTACGGACCTGGGCTGGTGAACTGTTTTTT
TRBV6-6,-,TRBJ1-3,15,-,CASSYGTTSGNTIYF,TGTGCCAGCAGTTACGGGACAACCTCTGGAAACACCATATATTTT
TRBV18,-,TRBJ2-7,13,TRBD1,CASSPGTGQEQYF,TGTGCCAGCTCACCAGGGACAGGGCAGGAGCAGTACTTC
TRBV19,-,TRBJ2-7,15,TRBD1,CASSARRTGGNEQYF,TGTGCCAGTAGTGCCCGCCGGACAGGGGGCAACGAGCAGTACTTC
TRBV30,-,TRBJ1-3,13,-,CAWSINTGNTIYF,TGTGCCTGGAGTATTAACACTGGAAACACCATATATTTT
TRBV5-4,-,TRBJ1-4,15,-,CASSGEGLSNEKLFF,TGTGCCAGCAGCGGGGAAGGCTTATCTAATGAAAAACTGTTTTTT
TRBV6-5,once,TRBJ2-4,13,-,CASSPQGWDIQYF,TGTGCCAGCAGTCCGCAGGGGTGGGACATTCAGTACTTC
TRBV24-1,-,TRBJ2-3,18,TRBD2,CATSSPVISGVSTDTQYF,TGTGCCACCAGTAGTCCGGTTATTAGCGGGGTTAGCACAGATACGCAGTATTTT
TRBV9,-,TRBJ1-6,15,TRBD1,CASSASDRGRSPLHF,TGTGCCAGCAGCGCGTCCGACAGGGGACGTTCACCCCTCCACTTT
TRBV6-5,-,TRBJ1-5,15,TRBD1,CASRVTGGRDQPQHF,TGTGCCAGCAGAGTAACAGGGGGTAGGGATCAGCCCCAGCATTTT
TRBV6-6,-,TRBJ2-2,12,-,CAGGLTAGELFF,TGTGCCGGGGGACTGACGGCCGGGGAGCTGTTTTTT
TRBV27,-,TRBJ1-5,14,-,CASSRFNSNQPQHF,TGTGCCAGCAGCAGGTTCAATAGCAATCAGCCCCAGCATTTT
TRBV9,-,TRBJ1-3,15,-,CASSVDSGSGNTIYF,TGTGCCAGCAGCGTAGATTCGGGCTCTGGAAACACCATATATTTT
TRBV7-2,once,TRBJ2-2,14,-,CASSLAVGAGELFF,TGTGCCAGCAGCTTAGCCGTAGGGGCCGGGGAGCTGTTTTTT
TRBV12-3/TRBV12-4,-,TRBJ2-3,12,-,CASSFLIDTQYF,TGTGCCAGCAGTTTCTTGATAGATACGCAGTATTTT
TRBV28,few,TRBJ2-7,15,TRBD1,CASSSPGTGNYEQYF,TGTGCCAGCAGTTCCCCCGGGACAGGGAACTACGAGCAGTACTTC
TRBV6-6,-,TRBJ2-7,14,-,CASIRDWLSYEQYF,TGTGCCAGCATTAGGGACTGGCTATCCTACGAGCAGTACTTC
TRBV28,-,TRBJ2-1,16,-,CASSSPGQQPYNEQFF,TGTGCCAGCAGTTCTCCCGGACAGCAGCCTTACAATGAGCAGTTCTTC
TRBV7-3,-,TRBJ2-3,14,-,CASSSTSSTDTQYF,TGTGCCAGCAGCAGTACCTCTAGCACAGATACGCAGTATTTT
TRBV4-1,-,TRBJ2-3,15,-,CASSQKGISTDTQYF,TGCGCCAGCAGCCAAAAAGGTATTAGCACAGATACGCAGTATTTT
TRBV4-3,-,TRBJ1-2,16,TRBD1,CASSQDVNRGTYGYTF,TGCGCCAGCAGCCAAGACGTAAACAGGGGCACCTATGGCTACACCTTC
TRBV30,-,TRBJ2-2,14,TRBD2,CAWRTSGYTGELFF,TGTGCCTGGAGAACTAGCGGATACACCGGGGAGCTGTTTTTT
TRBV28,once,TRBJ2-1,14,-,CASSQHRGGNEQFF,TGTGCCAGCAGTCAGCACAGGGGGGGAAATGAGCAGTTCTTC
TRBV30,-,TRBJ2-5,14,-,CACSEGTLPRVKYF,TGTGCCTGTTCCGAGGGGACTCTCCCCCGAGTGAAGTACTTC
TRBV2,-,TRBJ2-5,16,TRBD2,CASSEGSSSGAETQYF,TGTGCCAGCAGTGAAGGTTCGAGTAGCGGGGCGGAGACCCAGTACTTC
TRBV10-1,-,TRBJ2-3,12,-,CASREMSDTQYF,TGCGCCAGCAGGGAGATGTCAGATACGCAGTATTTT
TRBV27,-,TRBJ2-7,14,TRBD2,CASSPTGTSQQQYF,TGTGCCAGCAGTCCGACCGGGACTAGCCAACAGCAGTACTTC
TRBV6-5,-,TRBJ1-4,13,-,CASRRQPGEKLFF,TGTGCCAGCAGACGACAGCCGGGGGAAAAACTGTTTTTT
TRBV30,-,TRBJ1-2,16,TRBD1,CAWTRGVYRGYYGYTF,TGTGCCTGGACCAGAGGAGTGTACAGGGGCTACTATGGCTACACCTTC
TRBV11-2,-,TRBJ2-1,15,-,CASSLDSWDINEQFF,TGTGCCAGCAGCTTAGACTCTTGGGACATCAATGAGCAGTTCTTC
TRBV30,-,TRBJ2-7,11,-,CAWSAQYEQYF,TGTGCCTGGAGTGCCCAGTACGAGCAGTACTTC
TRBV7-9,-,TRBJ2-2,14,-,CASTLDRFTGELFF,TGTGCCAGCACCCTAGACAGATTTACCGGGGAGCTGTTTTTT
TRBV11-2,-,TRBJ1-2,14,-,CASSPDRRNYGYTF,TGTGCCAGCAGCCCTGACAGGCGTAACTATGGCTACACCTTC
TRBV7-2,once,TRBJ1-4,14,TRBD1,CASSQWTGNEKLFF,TGTGCCAGCAGCCAATGGACAGGGAATGAAAAACTGTTTTTT
TRBV7-3,once,TRBJ2-1,16,TRBD2,CASSLGVSGSLNEQFF,TGTGCCAGCAGCCTCGGGGTTAGCGGGAGCCTCAATGAGCAGTTCTTC
TRBV5-5,few,TRBJ2-5,13,-,CASSGGIQETQYF,TGTGCCAGCAGCGGGGGGATCCAAGAGACCCAGTACTTC
TRBV27,-,TRBJ1-1,13,-,CASSVLVNTEAFF,TGTGCCAGCAGTGTTCTTGTGAACACTGAAGCTTTCTTT